This note documents a single T cell receptor (beta chain) sequence. Produced via immunoSEQ multiplex PCR; TCRdb's table is partial and in-frame only. This table holds some 170,000 clones, about 86% found once. This record comes from a study of blood T cell repertoires in COVID-19. Study summary: Specimens from acute and convalescent COVID-19 originated in the United States, Italy and Spain.

Trimming took off 9 bases at V and 0 bases at J, with 9 bases between the two ends. The CDR3 extends over 14 amino acids. Germline CDR1 is LGHDT and CDR2 is YNNKEL (reference sequence). V is TRBV3-1 (or the pseudogene TRBV3-2) and J is TRBJ1-6; no clear D. The sequenced sample consisted of peripheral blood. The receptor comes from a woman aged 80 or over with acute or convalescent COVID-19. The CDR3 protein is CASGTSSYNSPLHF. CDR3 in DNA: TGTGCCAGTGGCACTAGCTCCTATAATTCACCCCTCCACTTT.